Each of the 26 T cell receptor beta chains below was sequenced from the same sample in a study of control samples from healthy donors and cancer patients. The table came from immunoSEQ multiplex PCR; TCRdb's copy has only in-frame clones and leaves some out. The sample has around 99,000 clones, 85% to 90% seen once; the top ten hold roughly 18%. The sequenced material came from blood. These receptors originate from a woman in her forties or fifties in good health.

This clone was detected only a few times. The V and J genes are TRBV5-1 and TRBJ2-7; no clear D. Trimming took off 2 bases at V and 5 bases at J, with 2 bases between the two ends. This CDR3 is 10 amino acids long. Germline values: CDR1 SGHRS, CDR2 YFSETQ. The CDR3 nucleotides are TGCGCCAGCAGCTTTAACGAGCAGTACGTC. Amino acids: CASSFNEQYV.

V gene TRBV4-3 combines with J gene TRBJ2-2, with TRBD2 matching over 12 bases. The germline V gene has CDR1 LGHNA and CDR2 YSLEER. V lost 5 bases to trimming and J lost 5 bases; unmatched junction nucleotides: 6. The CDR3 covers 16 residues. The CDR3 reads CASSGLAGWGTGELFF. CDR3 sequence (DNA): TGCGCCAGCAGCGGACTAGCGGGGTGGGGGACCGGGGAGCTGTTTTTT.

The V and J genes are TRBV29-1 and TRBJ2-5; unclear D gene. The CDR3 is 12 amino acids. Germline loops: CDR1 SQVTM, CDR2 ANQGSEA. With 8 bases removed from V and 5 bases from J, the gap between germline ends came to 15 bases. This CDR3 is CSLSMVGETQYF. The DNA of the CDR3 is TGCAGCTTGAGTATGGTGGGCGAGACCCAGTACTTC.

The J gene is TRBJ2-5, the V gene TRBV11-2, with 8 nucleotides matching TRBD1. The junction had 6 bases not matched to a gene; V was cut back by 0 bases and J by 3 bases. This CDR3 is built from 16 residues. CDR1 is SGHAT and CDR2 is FQNNGV in the germline V gene. CDR3 amino acids: CASSLETGQVEETQYF. CDR3 DNA: TGTGCCAGCAGCTTAGAGACGGGACAGGTAGAAGAGACCCAGTACTTC.

CDR3 sequence: CASSVSPRSSNEQFF. The CDR3 nucleotides are TGTGCCAGCAGCGTATCCCCGAGGTCTTCGAATGAGCAGTTCTTC. The rearrangement joins TRBV9 to TRBJ2-1; D unresolved. The germline V gene has CDR1 SGDLS and CDR2 YYNGEE. The CDR3 runs to 15 residues. V was pared by 1 base and J by 7 bases, with 15 bases between.

The rearrangement joins TRBV6-6 to TRBJ1-5; D is undetermined. The germline V gene encodes CDR1 MNHNY and CDR2 SVGAGI (reference sequence). This CDR3 is 14 amino acids long. V gave up 6 bases and J gave up 3 bases, with 12 bases separating them. In nucleotides, the CDR3 is TGTGCCAGCAGCCAGTCAGGAGACAATCAGCCCCAGCATTTT. Amino acid sequence: CASSQSGDNQPQHF.

The DNA of the CDR3 is TGTGCCATCAGTCTGGGCTACGGCGAGCAGTACGTC. It codes for CAISLGYGEQYV. The gene calls are TRBV10-3 and TRBJ2-7; D remains unclear. This CDR3 has 12 residues. CDR1 is ENHRY and CDR2 is SYGVKD in the germline V gene. Trimming left V 5 bases short and J 6 bases short, with 11 bases between.

The chain uses TRBV11-2 and TRBJ1-1; tentative D call: TRBD1 (5 bases). The germline CDR1 and CDR2 sequences are SGHAT and FQNNGV. The V end was cut by 5 bases, the J end by 1 base, with 14 bases between. The CDR3 loop spans 15 amino acids. Here the CDR3 DNA reads TGTGCCAGCAGCGCAAAGGGGAATTGGAACACTGAAGCTTTCTTT. Protein sequence: CASSAKGNWNTEAFF.

The J gene is TRBJ2-1, the V gene TRBV19; weak D call: TRBD1 (6 bases). The CDR3 length is 14 residues. Per the germline V gene, CDR1 is LNHDA and CDR2 is SQIVND (reference sequence). V shed 3 bases and J shed 8 bases, with 14 bases lying between them. CDR3 in DNA: TGTGCCAGTAGTATCACTAGGGGGTCGGATGAGCAGTTCTTC. Translation gives CASSITRGSDEQFF. The full variable domain, its missing parts supplied by reference TRBV19 and TRBJ2-1, is DGGITQSPKYLFRKEGQNVTLSCEQNLNHDAMYWYRQDPGQGLRLIYYSQIVNDFQKGDIAEGYSVSREKKESFPLTVTSAQKNPTAFYLCASSITRGSDEQFFGPGTRLTVL.

The rearrangement uses TRBV5-1 and TRBJ1-4, with D perhaps matching TRBD1 (5 bases). The CDR3 is 14 amino acids. Trimming left V 0 bases short and J 7 bases short, with 10 bases between. Germline CDR1 and CDR2: SGHRS and YFSETQ. This CDR3 is CASSLGGGTEKLFF. Here the CDR3 DNA reads TGCGCCAGCAGCTTGGGCGGGGGTACTGAAAAACTGTTTTTT.

V usage is TRBV12-5 and J usage is TRBJ1-2, with 8 bases matching TRBD1. Trimming took 11 bases from V and 8 from J; bases not matched to a gene: 7. This CDR3 is 11 amino acids long. Looked up from germline, CDR1 is LGHNT and CDR2 is FRNRAP. CDR3 in DNA: TGTGCTTGGGACAGGCCCGCCGGCTACACCTTC. The encoded protein is CAWDRPAGYTF. Looking up the rest from reference TRBV12-5 and TRBJ1-2 gives the full variable domain: DARVTQTPRHKVTEMGQEVTMRCQPILGHNTVFWYRQTMMQGLELLAYFRNRAPLDDSGMPKDRFSAEMPDATLATLKIQPSEPRDSAVYFCAWDRPAGYTFGSGTRLTVV.

The chain recombines TRBV5-4 with TRBJ1-6; TRBD1 matches 9 bases. Germline loops: CDR1 SGHNT, CDR2 YYREEE (reference sequence). The J segment lost 7 bases and the V segment lost 5 bases, leaving 7 bases of the junction unmatched. This CDR3 has 15 amino acids. The CDR3 sequence is CASRDRGGVNSPLHF. In nucleotides, the CDR3 is TGTGCCAGCAGAGACAGGGGGGGGGTAAATTCACCCCTCCACTTT.

The chain combines TRBV5-5 with TRBJ1-4; 7 nucleotides match TRBD1. Trimming took 3 bases from V and 5 from J; bases not matched to a gene: 4. The germline gives CDR1 SGHKS, CDR2 YYEKEE (reference sequence). The CDR3 is 14 amino acids. The CDR3 sequence: CASSSGGANEKLFF. In DNA form, the CDR3 reads TGTGCCAGCAGCTCAGGGGGGGCAAATGAAAAACTGTTTTTT. Filled out from reference TRBV5-5 and TRBJ1-4, the complete variable domain reads DAGVTQSPTHLIKTRGQQVTLRCSPISGHKSVSWYQQVLGQGPQFIFQYYEKEERGRGNFPDRFSARQFPNYSSELNVNALLLGDSALYLCASSSGGANEKLFFGSGTQLSVL.

The V and J genes are TRBV10-3 and TRBJ1-6, with D tentatively TRBD1 (5 bases). This CDR3 spans 16 amino acids. Trimming cost V 10 bases and J 7 bases, with 23 bases left between them. Germline V gene data show CDR1 as ENHRY and CDR2 as SYGVKD. The CDR3 spells CATQISEGLPNSPLHF. The DNA of the CDR3 is TGTGCCACCCAAATTTCCGAGGGGCTACCCAATTCACCCCTCCACTTT.

J is TRBJ1-1 and V is TRBV7-3, with 10 bases identical to TRBD1. V lost 4 bases to trimming and J lost 0 bases; unmatched junction nucleotides: 8. Germline V gene sequence: CDR1 SGHTA, CDR2 FQGTGA. The CDR3 spans 17 residues. DNA for the CDR3: TGTGCCAGCAGCTCAACAGACAGGGGGCAAATGAACACTGAAGCTTTCTTT. Translation: CASSSTDRGQMNTEAFF.

The rearrangement uses TRBV30 and TRBJ1-6; no reliable D call. V dropped 7 bases and J dropped 0 bases, with 7 bases sitting between them. The CDR3 totals 13 residues. Germline loops: CDR1 GTSNPN, CDR2 SVGIG (reference sequence). CDR3 DNA sequence: TGTGCCTCCTTTAGCTCCTATAATTCACCCCTCCACTTT. As protein: CASFSSYNSPLHF.

This chain joins TRBV19 and TRBJ1-1; possibly TRBD1 for D (5 bases). Deletions cut 3 bases from V and 6 bases from J, with 8 bases between. Per germline, CDR1 LNHDA and CDR2 SQIVND (reference sequence). CDR3 length: 12 residues. In DNA, the CDR3 is TGTGCCAGTAGTATGAGGGGCGCTGAAGCTTTCTTT. This codes for CASSMRGAEAFF.

J is TRBJ1-3 and V is TRBV30, with D unresolved. The V gene's germline CDR1 is GTSNPN and CDR2 SVGIG (reference sequence). This CDR3 has 12 amino acids. V gave up 4 bases and J gave up 1 base, with 5 bases separating them. CDR3: CAWTRSGNTIYF. Written as DNA, the CDR3 is TGTGCCTGGACGAGGTCTGGAAACACCATATATTTT.

V is TRBV6-2 or TRBV6-3 and J is TRBJ2-3; possible D gene TRBD1, 6 bases. Germline V CDR1 and CDR2: MNHEY, SVGEGT. V lost 2 bases to trimming and J lost 7 bases, with 13 bases between them. The CDR3 is made up of 14 amino acids. The CDR3 protein is CASSYRRDTHTQYF. Written as DNA, the CDR3 is TGTGCCAGCAGTTACCGTCGGGACACCCATACGCAGTATTTT.

V usage is TRBV11-2 and J usage is TRBJ2-3, with D perhaps being TRBD1 or TRBD2 (5 bases each). V lost 1 base to trimming and J lost 2 bases, with 7 bases between them. Per the germline V gene, CDR1 is SGHAT and CDR2 is FQNNGV. CDR3 length equals 14 residues. CDR3 DNA: TGTGCCAGCAGCTTAGTCGGGACCACAGATACGCAGTATTTT. Its translation: CASSLVGTTDTQYF.

This clone came up once. The chain has TRBV18 and TRBJ1-2; perhaps TRBD1 as D (6 bases). V was pared by 3 bases and J by 8 bases, with 10 bases between. Germline CDR1 is KGHSH and CDR2 is LQKENI. The CDR3 extends over 12 amino acids. The CDR3 region is CASSPNRDGYTF. The CDR3 nucleotides read TGTGCCAGCTCACCCAACAGGGACGGCTACACCTTC.

Only one count was recorded for this clone. This same CDR3 is encoded by further DNA sequences in the sample. The chain is built from TRBV29-1 and TRBJ2-2; D possibly corresponds to TRBD2 (7 bases). The CDR3 spans 14 residues. The ends were cut back, 6 bases at V and 7 bases at J, with 18 bases in the middle. From germline, CDR1 is SQVTM and CDR2 ANQGSEA. CDR3 in DNA: TGCAGCGTGCGAGGAGGGGGGGCGAGCGGGGAGCTGTTTTTT. Protein: CSVRGGGASGELFF.

The chain joins TRBV5-3 to TRBJ2-1; D is possibly TRBD1 (6 bases). TRBV5-3 is flagged as an ORF with uncertain function. The CDR3 covers 16 residues. Trimming removed 0 bases from V and 7 bases from J, with 17 bases in between. CDR3 coding DNA: TGTGCCAGAAGCTTGGTCTCAGGGGTGTTGGTGAATGAGCAGTTCTTC. Protein: CARSLVSGVLVNEQFF.

This clone was detected a few times. The V and J genes are TRBV10-1 and TRBJ2-2; weak D call: TRBD1 (6 bases). With 7 bases removed from V and 1 base from J, the gap between germline ends came to 10 bases. CDR3 size: 14 residues. Germline V gene lookup returns CDR1 WNHNN and CDR2 SYGVQD (reference sequence). CDR3 sequence reads: CASKSGQNTGELFF. CDR3 DNA sequence: TGCGCCAGCAAATCGGGACAGAACACCGGGGAGCTGTTTTTT.

The genes are TRBV6-6 and TRBJ1-5; TRBD1 matches at 10 bases. Germline CDR1 MNHNY, CDR2 SVGAGI (reference sequence). V trimming: 9 bases; J trimming: 5 bases; junction bases outside the gene matches: 7. The CDR3 extends over 14 amino acids. This CDR3 reads CASSGQGDYQPQHF. The CDR3 DNA reads as TGTGCCAGTAGCGGACAGGGGGACTATCAGCCCCAGCATTTT.

The genes are TRBV6-5 and TRBJ2-7; D unresolved. Trimming took 6 bases from V and 2 from J, leaving 8 bases between them. Looked up from germline, CDR1 is MNHEY and CDR2 is SVGAGI. There are 12 residues in the CDR3. Written as DNA, the CDR3 is TGTGCCAGCAGCTCCACCACCTACGAGCAGTACTTC. Its translation is CASSSTTYEQYF.